Following are 19 T cell receptor beta chains from one sample sequenced in a study of CD8 T cells in Susac syndrome. With random hexamers, reverse transcription was performed on roughly 0.5 to 1 ug of RNA. Via MiXCR, TCRdb re-called the immunoSEQ multiplex PCR reads, giving one row per CDR3 protein. Of around 170,000 distinct CDR3 sequences in the sample, approximately 94% are singletons; the top ten hold more than 0.08%. Specimen: CD4+ T cells from PBMCs. The receptors shown here come from a human donor with Susac syndrome.

This chain connects TRBV6-5 to TRBJ2-7, with D perhaps matching TRBD1 or TRBD2 (5 bases each). This CDR3 contains 14 residues. The V end was cut by 5 bases, the J end by 9 bases, with 20 bases between. Germline CDR1 reads MNHEY; CDR2 reads SVGAGI. The CDR3 DNA follows: TGTGCCAGCAGTCCGGCTAGGACTCGGGGACGGCAGTACTTC. As protein: CASSPARTRGRQYF.

The rearrangement uses TRBV21-1 and TRBJ2-5; the listed D gene, TRBD1, was not tested against the DNA. TRBV21-1 is a known pseudogene. The CDR3 contains 13 residues. CDR3 sequence (DNA): TGTGCCAGCAGCAAAGTCGGGGGAGAGACCCAGTACTTC. This codes for CASSKVGGETQYF.

The chain is built from TRBV3-1 and TRBJ2-7; D is unclear. The CDR3 is made up of 16 amino acids. Germline V CDR1 and CDR2: LGHDT, YNNKEL (reference sequence). With 1 base removed from V and 3 bases from J, the gap between germline ends came to 16 bases. DNA of the CDR3: TGTGCCAGCAGCCAAGGGGCTTCTGGTAGTTTCTACGAGCAGTACTTC. Amino acids: CASSQGASGSFYEQYF.

The genes are TRBV5-1 and TRBJ2-2, with 12 bases aligning to TRBD2. V lost 4 bases and J lost 4; bases outside the gene matches: 11. CDR1 and CDR2 from the germline V gene are SGHRS and YFSETQ. The CDR3 is 18 amino acids. The CDR3 sequence: CASSPSPLAGGLTGELFF. The DNA of the CDR3 is TGCGCCAGCAGCCCAAGCCCACTAGCGGGGGGACTCACCGGGGAGCTGTTTTTT.

The rearrangement links TRBV27 to TRBJ2-7, with TRBD2 matching over 9 bases. The V and J ends lost 5 bases and 2 bases, in that order; junction bases with no gene match: 7. CDR1 is MNHEY, CDR2 SMNVEV, per germline (reference sequence). The CDR3 extends over 15 amino acids. For the CDR3, the DNA is TGTGCCAGCAGTCCCGCGGGGGGGGAGACCTACGAGCAGTACTTC. This encodes CASSPAGGETYEQYF.

The CDR3 loop is CASSVSGEGVAFF. CDR3 sequence (DNA): TGTGCCAGCAGCGTAAGTGGGGAGGGCGTCGCTTTCTTT. The chain recombines TRBV9 with TRBJ1-1; D gene uncertain. V was pared by 1 base and J by 11 bases, with 15 bases between. CDR1 SGDLS and CDR2 YYNGEE come from the germline V gene. This CDR3 contains 13 residues.

The V and J genes are TRBV12-3 or TRBV12-4 and TRBJ2-3, with TRBD2 matching 8 bases. This CDR3 contains 12 residues. The V segment lost 8 bases and the J segment 6 bases; nucleotides outside the gene matches: 4. The CDR3 is CASRRGADTQYF. CDR3 DNA: TGTGCCAGCCGGCGGGGGGCCGATACGCAGTATTTT.

The rearrangement joins TRBV20-1 to TRBJ2-7; 8 nucleotides agree with TRBD1. V was clipped by 6 bases and J by 4 bases; unmatched bases: 14. The CDR3 has 15 residues. The germline gives CDR1 DFQATT, CDR2 SNEGSKA (reference sequence). CDR3 DNA: TGCAGTGCCAAACCCTCGACAGGGGCTAGGTACGAGCAGTACTTC. Its protein is CSAKPSTGARYEQYF.

The rearrangement uses TRBV30 and TRBJ1-1; D not certain. The CDR3 extends over 14 amino acids. V was shortened by 1 base and J by 4 bases, with 13 bases between the two germline ends. CDR1 is GTSNPN and CDR2 is SVGIG in the germline V gene (reference sequence). In nucleotides, the CDR3 is TGTGCCTGGAGTGCCGACCGAATTAGCACTGAAGCTTTCTTT. This gives the protein CAWSADRISTEAFF.

This chain links TRBV6-5 with TRBJ1-2; 8 bases are shared with TRBD1. The trim removed 6 bases at V and 2 bases at J, leaving 5 bases unmatched. Germline V lookup: CDR1 MNHEY, CDR2 SVGAGI. The CDR3 totals 14 residues. The CDR3 DNA is TGTGCCAGCAGCCGGGACAGGAAAAACTATGGCTACACCTTC. Amino acids: CASSRDRKNYGYTF.

The chain joins TRBV4-2 to TRBJ2-1; no definite D call. Germline CDR1 and CDR2: LGHNA and YNFKEQ. The CDR3 has 19 residues. V shed 6 bases and J shed 13 bases, with 37 bases lying between them. Written as DNA, the CDR3 is TGTGCCAGCAGTCCGTGGGAACTGCTAACGTACAGTTCGCCGCAATTACAGTTCTTC. The encoded protein is CASSPWELLTYSSPQLQFF.

The rearrangement joins TRBV9 to TRBJ1-6; D uncertain. This CDR3 has 15 amino acids. Germline CDR1 is SGDLS and CDR2 is YYNGEE. V was pared by 0 bases and J by 6 bases, with 10 bases between. CDR3 nucleotide sequence: TGTGCCAGCAGCGTAGAAAAAGGGTTTAATTCACCCCTCCACTTT. Amino acids: CASSVEKGFNSPLHF.

DNA of the CDR3: TGCAGCGTGAAATCAGCGGGGGTGTCCTACAATGAGCAGTTCTTC. It is translated as CSVKSAGVSYNEQFF. The rearrangement uses TRBV29-1 and TRBJ2-1; 8 nucleotides line up with TRBD2. V shed 6 bases, J shed 1 base, and the junction held 8 bases outside the gene matches. Germline V gene sequence: CDR1 SQVTM, CDR2 ANQGSEA. This CDR3 is built from 15 residues.

This clonotype was counted a single time. CDR3: CAWTSRGDYGYTF. As DNA, the CDR3 is TGTGCCTGGACTTCCCGGGGCGACTATGGCTACACCTTC. The V call is TRBV30, the J call TRBJ1-2; a possible D gene is TRBD1 (5 bases). CDR3 length: 13 amino acids. Trimming took 4 bases from V and 3 from J, leaving 12 bases between them. Germline lookup yields CDR1 GTSNPN and CDR2 SVGIG (reference sequence).

In this sample, this clonotype turned up once. The chain uses TRBV23-1 and TRBJ1-4, with D possibly being TRBD1 (5 bases). TRBV23-1 is sorted into the ORF group, with uncertain function. Deletions cut 2 bases from V and 6 bases from J, with 16 bases between. The CDR3 length is 16 residues. CDR3 coding DNA: TGCGCCAGCAGTCAACCTCCGGGACTGAGCCATGAAAAACTGTTTTTT. Its translation is CASSQPPGLSHEKLFF.

The chain carries TRBV5-1 and TRBJ1-1; possible D gene TRBD1, 6 bases. The V end was cut by 4 bases, the J end by 8 bases, with 15 bases between. CDR1 is SGHRS and CDR2 is YFSETQ in the germline V gene. The CDR3 totals 13 residues. CDR3 sequence: CASSPGTPEEAFF. For the CDR3, the DNA is TGCGCCAGCAGCCCCGGGACACCTGAGGAAGCTTTCTTT.

The J gene is TRBJ2-7, the V gene TRBV18; D is unresolved. The CDR3 extends over 14 amino acids. The germline V and J ends were trimmed by 3 bases and 7 bases, with 16 bases remaining between them. Germline CDR1 KGHSH, CDR2 LQKENI. The CDR3 DNA reads as TGTGCCAGCTCACCTACGGATCGCTTTGGGGAGCAGTACTTC. It codes for CASSPTDRFGEQYF.

The chain joins TRBV7-9 to TRBJ2-3; D possibly uses TRBD1 or TRBD2 (5 bases each). The CDR3 covers 15 residues. CDR1 and CDR2 (germline): SEHNR, FQNEAQ (reference sequence). V was cut by 5 bases and J by 0 bases, with 12 bases left in between. CDR3 in amino acids: CASSRRGPSTDTQYF. Here the CDR3 DNA reads TGTGCCAGCAGCCGCCGGGGCCCAAGCACAGATACGCAGTATTTT.

The chain recombines TRBV29-1 with TRBJ1-2; D is unresolved. Per germline, CDR1 SQVTM and CDR2 ANQGSEA. The CDR3 consists of 13 residues. Trimming stripped 4 bases from V and 5 bases from J, with 14 bases between. CDR3 sequence: CSVVRTDLYGYTF. In DNA form, the CDR3 reads TGCAGCGTTGTCCGGACGGATCTTTATGGCTACACCTTC.